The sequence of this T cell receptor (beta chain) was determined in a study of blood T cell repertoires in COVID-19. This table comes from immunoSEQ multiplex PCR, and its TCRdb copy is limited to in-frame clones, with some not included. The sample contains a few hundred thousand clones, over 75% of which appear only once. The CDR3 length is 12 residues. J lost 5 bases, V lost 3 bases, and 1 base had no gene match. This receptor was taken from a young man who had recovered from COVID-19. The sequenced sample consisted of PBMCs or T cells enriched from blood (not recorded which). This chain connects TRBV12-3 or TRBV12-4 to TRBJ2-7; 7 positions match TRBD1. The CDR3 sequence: CASSFTGDEQYF. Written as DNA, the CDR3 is TGTGCCAGCAGTTTTACAGGGGACGAGCAGTACTTC.